The 32 T cell receptor beta chains below come from one sample, sequenced in a study of T cells in women clearing cervical HPV infection. The repertoire was sequenced with immunoSEQ multiplex PCR; TCRdb's copy has only in-frame clones and lacks some. With roughly 30,000 clones in the sample, the ten largest clones hold 7.5% to 9.5%. Sequencing was performed on blood buffy coat. These receptors were taken from a woman between 18 and 69 years old with a cervical HPV16 infection that either progressed to CIN3+ or cleared (not recorded which).

Note on this clone: The CDR3 end lies 3 residues beyond the end of the read and is filled in from the germline J gene. The genes are TRBV6-2 or TRBV6-3 and TRBJ1-2; 10 bases map to TRBD1. Germline-derived CDR1 and CDR2 are MNHEY and SVGEGT. Trimming removed 2 bases from V and 2 bases from J; junction bases left unmatched: 2. This CDR3 spans 15 amino acids. CDR3 bases read: TGTGCCAGCAGTTACCTGGGACAGGGGAACTATGGC. Its protein product is CASSYLGQGNYG. Given in full, the CDR3 is CASSYLGQGNYGYTF.

Note on this clone: The read terminates 3 residues ahead of where the CDR3 ends, so the germline J gene completes it. The gene calls are TRBV20-1 and TRBJ1-2; TRBD1 might be the D (6 bases). Trimming took 6 bases from V and 4 from J, leaving 21 bases between them. The germline V gene has CDR1 DFQATT and CDR2 SNEGSKA (reference sequence). This CDR3 has 15 residues. The CDR3 sequence: CSATRLGTGSYGYTF. CDR3 DNA, as far as it was read: TGCAGTGCCACCCGATTGGGAACAGGGAGCTATGGC.

Remarks on this clone: The read ends 3 residues shy of where the CDR3 ends; the end is completed using the germline J gene. The rearrangement uses TRBV5-5 and TRBJ2-7; 10 nucleotides line up with TRBD2. CDR1 SGHKS and CDR2 YYEKEE come from the germline V gene (reference sequence). V lost 0 bases and J lost 3; bases outside the gene matches: 3. This CDR3 spans 15 amino acids. The covered CDR3 bases are TGTGCCAGCAGCTTGGCTAGCGGGAGTCTCTACGAG. As protein: CASSLASGSLYE. The CDR3, in full, reads CASSLASGSLYEQYF.

Turning to this clone: The read stops 3 residues short of the end of the CDR3; the missing end is completed from the germline J gene. The rearrangement links TRBV10-3 to TRBJ1-1; TRBD1 matches at 7 bases. In germline, CDR1 is ENHRY, CDR2 SYGVKD. The V segment lost 4 bases and the J segment 4 bases; nucleotides outside the gene matches: 9. The CDR3 is 15 amino acids. The CDR3 bases that were read are TGTGCCATCAGTGGAACGACAGGGCCGGGCACTGAA. Its translation: CAISGTTGPGTE. The whole CDR3 protein is CAISGTTGPGTEAFF.

CDR3 in amino acids: CASSDTWDTYEQYF. The CDR3 DNA, read in part, is TGTGCCAGCAGTGATACGTGGGACACCTACGAG. This chain connects TRBV6-1 to TRBJ2-7; a possible D gene is TRBD1 (6 bases). The read ends 3 residues early relative to the CDR3; the germline J gene fills the gap. V lost 3 bases to trimming and J lost 2 bases, with 11 bases between them. Germline CDR1 and CDR2: MNHNS and SASEGT. CDR3 length: 14 amino acids.

In the case of this clone: The sequence runs out 3 residues before the end of the CDR3; the remainder is reconstructed from the germline J gene. Other DNA sequences of this sample code for an identical CDR3. This chain uses TRBV13 with TRBJ1-2; maybe TRBD1 (6 bases). Trimming pared 5 bases from V and 6 bases from J, leaving 22 bases between. CDR1 is PRHDT and CDR2 is FYEKMQ in the germline V gene (reference sequence). CDR3 length equals 16 residues. The CDR3 DNA, read in part, is TGTGCCAGCAGCCCTTCATGGGCGAAGGGGGAGAATGGC. Translation gives CASSPSWAKGENG. The entire CDR3 protein reads CASSPSWAKGENGYTF.

Notes on this clone: The CDR3 is cut off 3 residues early in the read; its end comes from the germline J gene. The rearrangement joins TRBV5-1 to TRBJ2-7; no reliable D call. Germline V lookup: CDR1 SGHRS, CDR2 YFSETQ. V lost 7 bases to trimming and J lost 6 bases, with 8 bases between them. The CDR3 runs to 10 residues. CDR3 sequence: CASCPCEQYF. CDR3 DNA, as far as it was read: TGCGCCAGCTGTCCCTGCGAG.

Points on this clone: The DNA ends 3 residues before the CDR3 does, and the rest of the CDR3 is filled in from the germline J gene. The chain has TRBV2 and TRBJ1-2, with 7 bases fitting TRBD1. The germline gives CDR1 SNHLY, CDR2 FYNNEI. The CDR3 consists of 15 residues. V lost 3 bases, J lost 4 bases, and 8 bases stayed unmatched. CDR3 amino acids: CASSETGQPFYGYTF. The sequenced CDR3 bases are TGTGCCAGCAGTGAGACGGGACAGCCCTTCTATGGC.

With respect to this clone: The read finishes 3 residues shy of the CDR3 end, and the germline J gene is used to complete it. This sequence joins TRBV7-9 and TRBJ1-2; D remains unclear. Germline-derived CDR1 and CDR2 are SEHNR and FQNEAQ (reference sequence). V was trimmed by 1 base and J by 1 base, leaving 10 bases between them. This CDR3 contains 15 residues. The CDR3: CASSLVIAVNYGYTF. The CDR3 DNA, read in part, is TGTGCCAGCAGCTTAGTAATAGCTGTTAACTATGGC.

As regards this clone: The read terminates 3 residues before the CDR3 end, so the remaining end is supplied by the germline J gene. V and J are TRBV5-6 and TRBJ2-1, with 8 bases aligning to TRBD1. The CDR3 has 14 amino acids. Unmatched junction bases numbered 13, after V lost 9 bases and J lost 8 bases. Germline V gene lookup returns CDR1 SGHDT and CDR2 YYEEEE. The DNA read from the CDR3 is TGTGCCACCTTGAGACAGGGGCTTATAGATGAG. The encoded protein is CATLRQGLIDE. The full CDR3 is CATLRQGLIDEQFF.

A note on this clone: The read falls 3 residues short of the CDR3 end, and the missing part is taken from the germline J gene. The rearrangement uses TRBV19 and TRBJ2-4; maybe TRBD1 (6 bases). The ends were cut back, 5 bases at V and 4 bases at J, with 12 bases in the middle. Germline-derived CDR1 and CDR2 are LNHDA and SQIVND (reference sequence). There are 14 residues in the CDR3. The CDR3 protein is CASSQGTNKNIQYF. The CDR3 DNA, read in part, is TGTGCCAGTAGTCAGGGGACGAATAAAAACATT.

In regard to this clone: The read terminates 3 residues ahead of where the CDR3 ends, so the germline J gene completes it. The chain links TRBV18 to TRBJ2-5, with 7 nucleotides matching TRBD2. The junction had 9 bases not matched to a gene; V was cut back by 3 bases and J by 5 bases. Germline V gene data show CDR1 as KGHSH and CDR2 as LQKENI. The CDR3 runs to 15 residues. The CDR3 loop is CASSPSAGVGETQYF. The sequenced part of the CDR3 DNA is TGTGCCAGCTCACCTTCCGCGGGAGTAGGGGAGACC.

Points on this clone: The read terminates 3 residues before the CDR3 end, so the remaining end is supplied by the germline J gene. The rearrangement links TRBV2 to TRBJ1-2; 8 bases line up with TRBD1. CDR3 length: 13 amino acids. J gave up 7 bases and V 6 bases, and 7 bases lay outside the gene matches. The germline V gene has CDR1 SNHLY and CDR2 FYNNEI. This CDR3 is CASSLEQGGGYTF. The DNA read from the CDR3 is TGTGCCAGCAGCCTTGAACAGGGGGGTGGC.

Comments on this clone: The CDR3 goes on 3 residues after the read ends, and that part is filled in from the germline J gene. This specimen includes other DNA sequences encoding the same CDR3. The chain has TRBV11-2 and TRBJ1-2, with 8 bases fitting TRBD1. CDR1 is SGHAT, CDR2 FQNNGV, per germline. The CDR3 is 15 residues long. The junction had 11 bases not matched to a gene; V was cut back by 4 bases and J by 7 bases. The CDR3 sequence: CASSSRDRPLTGYTF. The sequenced CDR3 bases are TGTGCCAGCAGCTCTCGGGACAGGCCACTTACTGGC. The full variable domain, in which reference TRBV11-2 and TRBJ1-2 provide the parts outside the CDR3, is EAGVAQSPRYKIIEKRQSVAFWCNPISGHATLYWYQQILGQGPKLLIQFQNNGVVDDSQLPKDRFSAERLKGVDSTLKIQPAKLEDSAVYLCASSSRDRPLTGYTFGSGTRLTVV.

As regards this clone: The read is 3 residues too short to cover the CDR3 end, so that end is filled in from the germline J gene. The chain employs TRBV20-1 and TRBJ2-1; a possible D gene is TRBD1 (6 bases). The CDR3 loop spans 14 amino acids. V was cut by 1 base and J by 5 bases, with 12 bases left in between. The germline V gene encodes CDR1 DFQATT and CDR2 SNEGSKA (reference sequence). CDR3 residues: CSARGQGPHNEQFF. CDR3 DNA (partial): TGCAGTGCTAGAGGTCAGGGGCCTCACAATGAG.

Regarding this clone: Read sequence stops 3 residues before the CDR3 end, and the germline J gene provides the missing end. This chain links TRBV6-2 or TRBV6-3 with TRBJ2-3, with D possibly matching TRBD2 (6 bases). Germline V gene data show CDR1 as MNHEY and CDR2 as SVGEGT. This CDR3 contains 16 residues. Incomplete CDR3 DNA: TGTGCCAGCAAGACCTCCTATAGCGGTCCCGGAGGGACG. It codes for CASKTSYSGPGGT. The complete CDR3 protein is CASKTSYSGPGGTQYF.

CDR3 DNA, as far as it was read: TGCAGTGCTGGGGCCGGGACAGGGGCAATCTATGGC. The encoded protein is CSAGAGTGAIYG. The whole CDR3 region reads CSAGAGTGAIYGYTF. The chain employs TRBV20-1 and TRBJ1-2, with 10 bases that match TRBD1. The read stops 3 residues short of the end of the CDR3; the missing end is completed from the germline J gene. CDR3 size: 15 residues. From germline, CDR1 is DFQATT and CDR2 SNEGSKA (reference sequence). Losses at the gene ends were 5 bases for V and 4 bases for J; bases not matched to a gene: 10.

The sequenced CDR3 bases are TGTGCCAGCAGCTTAGTGTTAGCTGGCCGGGATGGC. Encoded protein: CASSLVLAGRDG. The whole CDR3 sequence is CASSLVLAGRDGYTF. The gene calls are TRBV7-2 and TRBJ1-2; no reliable D call. The read finishes 3 residues shy of the CDR3 end, and the germline J gene is used to complete it. Germline assignment: CDR1 SGHTA and CDR2 FQGNSA. The CDR3 runs to 15 residues. V was shortened by 1 base and J by 6 bases, with 15 bases between the two germline ends. Supplemented by reference TRBV7-2 and TRBJ1-2, the full variable domain reads GAGVSQSPSNKVTEKGKDVELRCDPISGHTALYWYRQSLGQGLEFLIYFQGNSAPDKSGLPSDRFSAERTGGSVSTLTIQRTQQEDSAVYLCASSLVLAGRDGYTFGSGTRLTVV.

Remarks on this clone: The read ends 3 residues shy of where the CDR3 ends; the end is completed using the germline J gene. The rearrangement uses TRBV6-2 or TRBV6-3 and TRBJ1-1; D is perhaps TRBD1 (6 bases). The CDR3 is made up of 15 amino acids. Germline V CDR1 and CDR2: MNHEY, SVGEGT. Trimming stripped 6 bases from V and 1 base from J, with 15 bases between. CDR3 bases read: TGTGCCAGCAGCTTTACCAGGGGCCGGAACACTGAA. Translation: CASSFTRGRNTE. Given in full, the CDR3 is CASSFTRGRNTEAFF.

Remarks on this clone: Read coverage stops 3 residues before the CDR3 terminus; the germline J gene supplies the remainder. The rearrangement uses TRBV18 and TRBJ1-2; possible D gene TRBD1, 5 bases. Germline CDR1 KGHSH, CDR2 LQKENI. This CDR3 is 13 amino acids long. The covered CDR3 bases are TGTGCCAGCTCACCACCGGGGCAAAACGAC. Residues: CASSPPGQND. From start to end, the CDR3 is CASSPPGQNDYTF.

Remarks on this clone: The observed sequence ends 3 residues before the CDR3 terminus, with the missing tail filled in from the germline J gene. The chain employs TRBV7-9 and TRBJ2-3, with 9 bases identical to TRBD1. The V gene's germline CDR1 is SEHNR and CDR2 FQNEAQ (reference sequence). This CDR3 region has 13 residues. The V and J ends lost 6 bases and 6 bases, in that order; junction bases with no gene match: 4. The CDR3 loop is CASRQGAGDTQYF. The part of the CDR3 DNA that was read is TGTGCCAGCAGACAGGGGGCAGGGGATACG.

Points on this clone: The read ends 3 residues early relative to the CDR3; the germline J gene fills the gap. The chain uses TRBV7-3 and TRBJ1-1; the D gene is possibly TRBD1 (5 bases). CDR3 length: 13 amino acids. V lost 3 bases and J 1 base, leaving 6 bases between the germline ends. Germline V CDR1 and CDR2: SGHTA, FQGTGA. CDR3 DNA, as far as it was read: TGTGCCAGCAGCTTGACAGAGAACACTGAA. Its translation: CASSLTENTE. The whole CDR3 is CASSLTENTEAFF.

The covered CDR3 bases are TGTGCCTGGACGACAAGGGGCCGGCAGCCC. This translates into CAWTTRGRQP. The complete CDR3 reads CAWTTRGRQPQHF. The chain links TRBV30 to TRBJ1-5, with a weak D call TRBD1 (5 bases). The read halts 3 residues ahead of the CDR3 end, with the missing end drawn from the germline J gene. The CDR3 contains 13 residues. Trimming shortened V by 4 bases and J by 7 bases, and 14 bases separated the two germline ends. In germline, CDR1 is GTSNPN, CDR2 SVGIG (reference sequence).

Points on this clone: The CDR3 end is not reached by the read, which stops 3 residues before it; the germline J gene fills it in. The rearrangement uses TRBV15 and TRBJ1-4; 7 nucleotides line up with TRBD1. The junction had 2 bases not matched to a gene; V was cut back by 0 bases and J by 4 bases. The germline CDR1 and CDR2 sequences are LNHNV and YYDKDF (reference sequence). The length of the CDR3 is 15 residues. Here the CDR3 reads CATSRDGDSNEKLFF. The sequenced part of the CDR3 DNA is TGTGCCACCAGCAGAGACGGGGACAGTAATGAAAAA.

As regards this clone: The read falls 3 residues short of the CDR3 end, and the missing part is taken from the germline J gene. The chain couples TRBV20-1 to TRBJ2-7, with a possible D match to TRBD1 (5 bases). The CDR3 runs 12 residues. Trimming removed 5 bases at V and 3 bases at J, with 11 bases between. The germline gives CDR1 DFQATT, CDR2 SNEGSKA (reference sequence). The CDR3 here is CSAEKGYYEQYF. Incomplete CDR3 DNA: TGCAGTGCTGAAAAGGGGTACTACGAG.

With respect to this clone: Sequence at one end of the junction differs from germline and may be a read error. From the germline J gene comes the end of the CDR3, since the read stops 3 residues before it. The chain is built from TRBV11-2 and TRBJ2-7; perhaps TRBD1 as D (6 bases). Germline V gene data show CDR1 as SGHAT and CDR2 as FQNNGV. This CDR3 spans 13 amino acids. CDR3 residues: CAGSSPQGYEQYF. The sequenced CDR3 bases are TGTGCCGGCAGCTCCCCACAGGGATACGAG.

A word on this clone: The read comes to an end 3 residues before the CDR3 does, leaving the germline J gene to fill in the end. This chain joins TRBV7-9 and TRBJ2-7, with 12 bases aligning to TRBD2. The V gene end was trimmed by 5 bases and the J gene end by 4 bases; junction bases not matched to a gene: 6. The CDR3 has 15 residues. In germline, CDR1 is SEHNR, CDR2 FQNEAQ (reference sequence). The CDR3 here is CASSPLTSGSYEQYF. The CDR3 bases that were read are TGTGCCAGCAGCCCACTGACTAGCGGGAGTTACGAG.

Concerning this clone itself: The read comes to an end 3 residues before the CDR3 does, leaving the germline J gene to fill in the end. The gene calls are TRBV7-9 and TRBJ2-3; the D is unclear. V lost 2 bases and J lost 1, with 4 bases in between. The germline gives CDR1 SEHNR, CDR2 FQNEAQ (reference sequence). CDR3 length: 13 amino acids. CDR3 DNA (partial): TGTGCCAGCAGCTTACAGGGCACAGATACG. Translation gives CASSLQGTDT. The complete CDR3 sequence is CASSLQGTDTQYF.

This clone registers medium-sized by frequency. The sequence runs out 3 residues before the end of the CDR3; the remainder is reconstructed from the germline J gene. The chain uses TRBV7-3 and TRBJ1-4; 9 bases line up with TRBD1. Germline assignment: CDR1 SGHTA and CDR2 FQGTGA. This CDR3 contains 15 residues. Incomplete CDR3 DNA: TGTGCCAGCAGCTTAAAAACCGATCCGGGACAGGGA. It yields the protein CASSLKTDPGQG. In full, the CDR3 reads CASSLKTDPGQGLFF.

In the case of this clone: The CDR3 is cut off 3 residues early in the read; its end comes from the germline J gene. V and J are TRBV13 and TRBJ2-7; 15 bases fit TRBD2. CDR1 and CDR2 from the germline V gene are PRHDT and FYEKMQ (reference sequence). The CDR3 is 17 residues long. J gave up 2 bases and V 3 bases, and 5 bases lay outside the gene matches. CDR3 sequence reads: CASSFGTSGGSTYEQYF. The sequenced part of the CDR3 DNA is TGTGCCAGCAGCTTCGGGACTAGCGGGGGGTCAACCTACGAG.

Note on this clone: The read ends 3 residues before the CDR3 terminus; that terminus is restored from the germline J gene. The J gene is TRBJ2-5, the V gene TRBV19; 9 bases agree with TRBD1. V lost 7 bases, J lost 5 bases, and 2 bases stayed unmatched. The germline gives CDR1 LNHDA, CDR2 SQIVND (reference sequence). This CDR3 is built from 12 residues. The DNA read from the CDR3 is TGTGCCAGTAAACAGGGGGCGGAGACC. It yields the protein CASKQGAET. The full CDR3 reads CASKQGAETQYF.

For this clone: The read terminates 3 residues ahead of where the CDR3 ends, so the germline J gene completes it. The chain employs TRBV19 and TRBJ2-2; D not resolved. This CDR3 is built from 14 residues. The V and J ends lost 8 bases and 0 bases respectively, with 10 bases between them. Per the germline V gene, CDR1 is LNHDA and CDR2 is SQIVND (reference sequence). The CDR3 loop reads CASHIGSNTGELFF. The part of the CDR3 DNA that was read is TGTGCCAGTCATATCGGGTCGAACACCGGGGAG.